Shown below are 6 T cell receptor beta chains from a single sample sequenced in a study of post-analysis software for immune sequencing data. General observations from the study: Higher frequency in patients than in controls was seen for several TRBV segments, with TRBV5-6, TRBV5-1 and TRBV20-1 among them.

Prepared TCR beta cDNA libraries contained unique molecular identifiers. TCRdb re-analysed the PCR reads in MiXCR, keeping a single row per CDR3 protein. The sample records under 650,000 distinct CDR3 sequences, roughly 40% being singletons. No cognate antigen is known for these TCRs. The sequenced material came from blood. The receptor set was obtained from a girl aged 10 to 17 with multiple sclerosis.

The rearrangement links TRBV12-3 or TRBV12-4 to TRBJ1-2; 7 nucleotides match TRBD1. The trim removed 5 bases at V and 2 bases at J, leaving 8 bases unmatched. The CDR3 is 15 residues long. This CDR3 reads CASSKNRGQNYGYTF. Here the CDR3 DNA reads TGTGCCAGCAGTAAGAACAGGGGTCAGAACTATGGCTACACCTTC.

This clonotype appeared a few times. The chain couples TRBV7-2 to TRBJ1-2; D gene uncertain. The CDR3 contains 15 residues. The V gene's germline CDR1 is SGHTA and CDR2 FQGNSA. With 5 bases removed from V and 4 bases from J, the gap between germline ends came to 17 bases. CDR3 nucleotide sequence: TGTGCCAGCAGCAATCCGGGAGAGACCGGCTATGGCTACACCTTC. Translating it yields CASSNPGETGYGYTF.

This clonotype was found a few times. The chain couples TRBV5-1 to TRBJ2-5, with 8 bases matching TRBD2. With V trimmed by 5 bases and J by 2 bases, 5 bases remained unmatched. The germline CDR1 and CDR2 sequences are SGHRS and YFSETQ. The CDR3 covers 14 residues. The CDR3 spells CASRTGTSQETQYF. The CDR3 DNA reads TGCGCCAGCAGGACCGGGACTAGTCAAGAGACCCAGTACTTC. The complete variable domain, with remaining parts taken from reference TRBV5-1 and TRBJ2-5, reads KAGVTQTPRYLIKTRGQQVTLSCSPISGHRSVSWYQQTPGQGLQFLFEYFSETQRNKGNFPGRFSGRQFSNSRSEMNVSTLELGDSALYLCASRTGTSQETQYFGPGTRLLVL.

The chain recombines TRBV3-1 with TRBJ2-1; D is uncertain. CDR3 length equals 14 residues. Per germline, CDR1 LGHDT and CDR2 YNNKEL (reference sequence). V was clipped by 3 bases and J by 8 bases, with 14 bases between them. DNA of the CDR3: TGTGCCAGCAGCCACGGGTCCTGGCAGGATGAGCAGTTCTTC. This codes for CASSHGSWQDEQFF.

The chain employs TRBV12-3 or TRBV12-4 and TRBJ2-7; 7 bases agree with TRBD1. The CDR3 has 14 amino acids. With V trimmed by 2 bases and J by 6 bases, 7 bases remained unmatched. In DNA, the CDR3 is TGTGCCAGCAGTTTAAGGGGGCGCGGTGGCGAGCAGTACTTC. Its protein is CASSLRGRGGEQYF.

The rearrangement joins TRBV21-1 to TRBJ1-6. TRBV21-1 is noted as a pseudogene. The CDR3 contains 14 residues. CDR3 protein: CASSKGTENSPLHF. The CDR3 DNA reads TGTGCCAGCAGCAAAGGGACCGAGAATTCACCCCTCCACTTT.